This TCR beta chain was captured by sequencing in a study of T cell changes during pregnancy in multiple sclerosis. This CDR3 is 13 amino acids long. With 8 bases removed from V and 4 bases from J, the gap between germline ends came to 12 bases. Germline values: CDR1 SNHLY, CDR2 FYNNEI. This table comes from immunoSEQ multiplex PCR, and its TCRdb copy is limited to in-frame clones, with some not included. The profile shows roughly 97,000 clones, over 75% of them singletons. This specimen was peripheral blood, taken in the second trimester of pregnancy. The sequence derives from a female donor in good health, enrolled as a control in a pregnancy study. J is TRBJ1-5 and V is TRBV2; D gene uncertain. CDR3 nucleotide sequence: TGTGCCAGCTCCAAAGACTATAATCAGCCCCAGCATTTT. Amino acid sequence: CASSKDYNQPQHF. Filled out from reference TRBV2 and TRBJ1-5, the complete variable domain reads EPEVTQTPSHQVTQMGQEVILRCVPISNHLYFYWYRQILGQKVEFLVSFYNNEISEKSEIFDDQFSVERPDGSNFTLKIRSTKLEDSAMYFCASSKDYNQPQHFGDGTRLSIL.